This is a list of T cell receptor beta chains from one sample in a study of shared clonotypes between healthy human individuals. Some clones are missing from TCRdb's copy, which holds only in-frame ones; the method was immunoSEQ multiplex PCR. The repertoire consists of some 1 million clones, with 65% to 80% occurring once and the leading ten covering 1.4%. Sequenced material: memory CD4+ T cells sorted from blood. Receptors were obtained from a man between 18 and 35 years old in good health. CDR3s include the opening cysteine and the closing phenylalanine or tryptophan. D genes are given only for firm matches. Only part of the rows carry a size: once, few, many, or a class if the clone is expanded.

clone size: .
V gene: TRBV4-1
J gene: TRBJ1-4
D gene: .
CDR3 protein: CASSSLPSTATNEKLFF
CDR3 DNA: TGCGCCAGCAGCTCCTTACCGTCGACAGCTACGAATGAAAAACTGTTTTTT

clone size: .
V gene: TRBV6-5
J gene: TRBJ1-1
D gene: .
CDR3 protein: CASRPDTVREAFF
CDR3 DNA: TGTGCCAGCAGACCTGACACCGTCCGTGAAGCTTTCTTT

clone size: few
V gene: TRBV9
J gene: TRBJ1-2
D gene: .
CDR3 protein: CASSGDFRETNYGYTF
CDR3 DNA: TGTGCCAGCAGCGGGGACTTTAGGGAGACTAACTATGGCTACACCTTC

clone size: .
V gene: TRBV5-1
J gene: TRBJ1-1
D gene: .
CDR3 protein: CASSLRQELNTEAFF
CDR3 DNA: TGCGCCAGCAGCTTACGACAGGAATTGAACACTGAAGCTTTCTTT

clone size: .
V gene: TRBV5-1
J gene: TRBJ1-5
D gene: .
CDR3 protein: CASSLGPGSTMPQHF
CDR3 DNA: TGCGCCAGCAGCTTGGGACCGGGATCCACGATGCCCCAGCATTTT

clone size: few
V gene: TRBV11-3
J gene: TRBJ2-2
D gene: .
CDR3 protein: CASSLDRGTGELFF
CDR3 DNA: TGTGCCAGCAGCTTAGATCGGGGCACCGGGGAGCTGTTTTTT

clone size: .
V gene: TRBV28
J gene: TRBJ1-5
D gene: .
CDR3 protein: CASSFGQVGNQPQHF
CDR3 DNA: TGTGCCAGCAGTTTCGGTCAAGTGGGGAATCAGCCCCAGCATTTT

clone size: .
V gene: TRBV18
J gene: TRBJ2-7
D gene: TRBD2
CDR3 protein: CASSPPNGATSESF
CDR3 DNA: TGTGCCAGCTCACCACCTAACGGGGCAACTAGCGAATCGTTC

clone size: few
V gene: TRBV28
J gene: TRBJ2-7
D gene: .
CDR3 protein: CASRSDGPASYEQYF
CDR3 DNA: TGTGCCAGCAGATCGGACGGTCCCGCCTCCTACGAGCAGTACTTC

clone size: few
V gene: TRBV5-1
J gene: TRBJ2-3
D gene: .
CDR3 protein: CASSSFRGTDTQYF
CDR3 DNA: TGCGCCAGCAGCTCCTTTAGGGGCACAGATACGCAGTATTTT

clone size: .
V gene: TRBV25-1
J gene: TRBJ1-5
D gene: .
CDR3 protein: CASRSVVAPPRAQHF
CDR3 DNA: TGTGCCAGCAGGTCTGTTGTGGCTCCCCCAAGGGCCCAGCATTTT

clone size: .
V gene: TRBV5-6
J gene: TRBJ1-5
D gene: .
CDR3 protein: CASSLSGRNQPQHF
CDR3 DNA: TGTGCCAGCAGCTTGTCCGGTCGCAATCAGCCCCAGCATTTT

clone size: .
V gene: TRBV2
J gene: TRBJ2-1
D gene: .
CDR3 protein: CASSEGRNSYNEQFF
CDR3 DNA: TGTGCCAGCAGTGAGGGACGAAACTCCTACAATGAGCAGTTCTTC

clone size: .
V gene: TRBV7-2
J gene: TRBJ2-1
D gene: TRBD2
CDR3 protein: CASSSSGGPYNEQFF
CDR3 DNA: TGTGCCAGCAGCAGTAGCGGGGGACCTTACAATGAGCAGTTCTTC

clone size: many
V gene: TRBV27
J gene: TRBJ2-7
D gene: .
CDR3 protein: CASSGNGAEDYEQYF
CDR3 DNA: TGTGCCAGTTCGGGTAACGGAGCGGAGGATTACGAGCAGTACTTC

clone size: .
V gene: TRBV6-5
J gene: TRBJ1-1
D gene: .
CDR3 protein: CASSYERDTEAFF
CDR3 DNA: TGTGCCAGCAGTTATGAGAGAGACACTGAAGCTTTCTTT

clone size: .
V gene: TRBV18
J gene: TRBJ2-3
D gene: .
CDR3 protein: CASSLGLISTTDTQYF
CDR3 DNA: TGTGCCAGCTCCCTGGGGTTAATCTCCACCACAGATACGCAGTATTTT

clone size: few
V gene: TRBV23-1
J gene: TRBJ1-2
D gene: .
CDR3 protein: CASSQGGRIEGYTF
CDR3 DNA: TGCGCCAGCAGTCAGGGGGGAAGAATCGAGGGCTACACCTTC

clone size: .
V gene: TRBV19
J gene: TRBJ1-1
D gene: TRBD1
CDR3 protein: CASSTQGAATEAFF
CDR3 DNA: TGTGCCAGTAGTACACAGGGGGCGGCCACTGAAGCTTTCTTT

clone size: .
V gene: TRBV19
J gene: TRBJ1-1
D gene: TRBD1
CDR3 protein: CASRRGPANTEAFF
CDR3 DNA: TGTGCCAGTAGAAGGGGGCCGGCGAACACTGAAGCTTTCTTT

clone size: .
V gene: TRBV7-2
J gene: TRBJ1-2
D gene: TRBD1
CDR3 protein: CASSPQGASGGYTF
CDR3 DNA: TGTGCCAGCAGCCCACAGGGGGCTTCTGGGGGCTACACCTTC

clone size: .
V gene: TRBV4-3
J gene: TRBJ2-1
D gene: TRBD2
CDR3 protein: CASSHGLAGGLVEQFF
CDR3 DNA: TGCGCCAGCAGCCATGGACTAGCGGGAGGGCTGGTTGAGCAGTTCTTC

clone size: .
V gene: TRBV6-5
J gene: TRBJ2-5
D gene: TRBD2
CDR3 protein: CASSYFGTSGQETQYF
CDR3 DNA: TGTGCCAGCAGTTACTTTGGGACTAGCGGACAAGAGACCCAGTACTTC

clone size: .
V gene: TRBV29-1
J gene: TRBJ2-5
D gene: .
CDR3 protein: CSVEAGTTGGETQYF
CDR3 DNA: TGCAGCGTTGAAGCCGGGACCACGGGTGGAGAGACCCAGTACTTC

clone size: .
V gene: TRBV19
J gene: TRBJ2-3
D gene: .
CDR3 protein: CASSTSGGADTQYF
CDR3 DNA: TGTGCCAGTAGTACTTCAGGGGGGGCAGATACGCAGTATTTT

clone size: .
V gene: TRBV11-2
J gene: TRBJ2-7
D gene: TRBD1
CDR3 protein: CASSFPIDRASYEQYF
CDR3 DNA: TGTGCCAGCAGCTTCCCAATCGACAGGGCCTCCTACGAGCAGTACTTC

clone size: .
V gene: TRBV5-1
J gene: TRBJ1-1
D gene: .
CDR3 protein: CASSGDNLNTEAFF
CDR3 DNA: TGCGCCAGCAGCGGGGACAACCTGAACACTGAAGCTTTCTTT

clone size: .
V gene: TRBV11-2
J gene: TRBJ1-1
D gene: .
CDR3 protein: CASSPGRNLNTEAFF
CDR3 DNA: TGTGCCAGCAGCCCGGGACGGAATTTGAACACTGAAGCTTTCTTT

clone size: .
V gene: TRBV5-1
J gene: TRBJ2-1
D gene: TRBD2
CDR3 protein: CASSLALADSYNEQFF
CDR3 DNA: TGCGCCAGCAGCTTGGCTCTAGCGGACTCCTACAATGAGCAGTTCTTC

clone size: .
V gene: TRBV18
J gene: TRBJ2-1
D gene: TRBD2
CDR3 protein: CASSPPSGGVNNEQFF
CDR3 DNA: TGTGCCAGCTCACCACCGAGCGGGGGAGTTAACAATGAGCAGTTCTTC

clone size: few
V gene: TRBV5-3
J gene: TRBJ2-3
D gene: TRBD2
CDR3 protein: CARSAEGTSGREDTDTQYF
CDR3 DNA: TGTGCCAGAAGCGCGGAGGGGACTAGCGGGAGGGAGGACACAGATACGCAGTATTTT

clone size: .
V gene: TRBV9
J gene: TRBJ1-1
D gene: .
CDR3 protein: CASSVAAMNTEAFF
CDR3 DNA: TGTGCCAGCAGCGTAGCTGCCATGAACACTGAAGCTTTCTTT

clone size: .
V gene: TRBV7-2
J gene: TRBJ1-1
D gene: .
CDR3 protein: CASSFRDPLGGRGAFF
CDR3 DNA: TGTGCCAGCAGCTTCCGGGACCCCTTAGGCGGGAGGGGAGCTTTCTTT